This T cell receptor beta chain was recorded in a study of T cell responses to AZD1222 COVID-19 vaccine. Study-wide points: Donor demographics were predominantly white British with a female majority; clonal diversity may be underestimated.

Clones were read by immunoSEQ multiplex PCR, and TCRdb kept only the in-frame ones, dropping some. The data show 70,000 to 80,000 clones, roughly 75% seen once. The germline CDR1 and CDR2 sequences are SGHVS and FQNEAQ. CDR3 length: 15 amino acids. J lost 1 base, V lost 5 bases, and 3 bases had no gene match. With regard to this clone: Its antigen is unknown.

Sequencing was performed on peripheral blood, taken 28 days after the second AZD1222 dose. The rearrangement uses TRBV7-8 and TRBJ2-3, with 10 bases identical to TRBD2. The origin of this receptor is an adult who received the AZD1222 COVID-19 vaccine. The CDR3 is CASSRAGGGTDTQYF. The CDR3 DNA is TGTGCCAGCAGCCGAGCGGGGGGGGGCACAGATACGCAGTATTTT. The full variable domain, with the rest looked up from reference TRBV7-8 and TRBJ2-3, is GAGVSQSPRYKVAKRGQDVALRCDPISGHVSLFWYQQALGQGPEFLTYFQNEAQLDKSGLPSDRFFAERPEGSVSTLKIQRTQQEDSAVYLCASSRAGGGTDTQYFGPGTRLTVL.